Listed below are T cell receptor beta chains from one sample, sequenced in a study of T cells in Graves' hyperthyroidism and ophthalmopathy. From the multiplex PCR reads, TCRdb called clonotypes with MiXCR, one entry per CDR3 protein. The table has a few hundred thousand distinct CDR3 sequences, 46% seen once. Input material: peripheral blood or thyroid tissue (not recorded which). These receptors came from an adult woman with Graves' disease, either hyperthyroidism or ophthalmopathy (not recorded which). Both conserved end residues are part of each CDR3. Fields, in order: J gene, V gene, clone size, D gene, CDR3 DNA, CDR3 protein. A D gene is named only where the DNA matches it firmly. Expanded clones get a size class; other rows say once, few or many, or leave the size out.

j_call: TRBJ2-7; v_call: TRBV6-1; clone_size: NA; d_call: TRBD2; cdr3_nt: TGTGCCAGCAGCATACGGGCCAGGGAAATCCGACTAGCAGGGCACTCCTACGAGCAGTACTTC; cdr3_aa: CASSIRAREIRLAGHSYEQYF
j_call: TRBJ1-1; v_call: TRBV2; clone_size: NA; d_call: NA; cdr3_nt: TGTGCCAGCACCTTTCCATACACTGAAGCTTTCTTT; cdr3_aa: CASTFPYTEAFF
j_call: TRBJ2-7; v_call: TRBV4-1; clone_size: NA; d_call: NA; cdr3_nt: TGCGCCAGCAGCCAAGACGGACAGTCAGGCGAGCAGTACTTC; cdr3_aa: CASSQDGQSGEQYF
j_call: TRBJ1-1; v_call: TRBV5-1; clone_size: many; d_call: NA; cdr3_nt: TGCGCCAGCAGACCTGACAGAGACGAAGCTTTCTTT; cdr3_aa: CASRPDRDEAFF
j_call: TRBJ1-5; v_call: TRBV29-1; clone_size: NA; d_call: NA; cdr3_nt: TGCAGCGTTGAAACTGGGGACCAGCCCCAGCATTTT; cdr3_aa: CSVETGDQPQHF
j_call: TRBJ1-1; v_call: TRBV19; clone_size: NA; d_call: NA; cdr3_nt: TGTGCCAGTAGCACCGGGACGCAAAAAGGGACAGCTTTCTTT; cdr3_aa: CASSTGTQKGTAFF
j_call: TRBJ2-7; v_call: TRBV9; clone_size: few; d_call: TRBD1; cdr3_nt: TGTGCCAGCAGCGAGCGGACAGGGGGCGAGCAGTACTTC; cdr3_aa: CASSERTGGEQYF
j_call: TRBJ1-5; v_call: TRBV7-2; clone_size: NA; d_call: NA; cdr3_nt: TGTGCCAGCAGCTCTAGACATGGGCAGCCCCAGCATTTT; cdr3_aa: CASSSRHGQPQHF
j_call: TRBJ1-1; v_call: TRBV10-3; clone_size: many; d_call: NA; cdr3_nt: TGTGCCATCAGTCGGGACCCTATGGAGAACACTGAAGCTTTCTTT; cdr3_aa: CAISRDPMENTEAFF
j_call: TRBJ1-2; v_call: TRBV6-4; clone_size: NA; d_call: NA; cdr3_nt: TGTGCCAGCAGCCTAACCGGGACCTCCTATGGCTACACCTTC; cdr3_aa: CASSLTGTSYGYTF
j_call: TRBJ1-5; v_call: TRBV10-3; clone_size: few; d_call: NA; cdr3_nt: TGTGCCACAAACACGGGGGGTAGAAGCAATCAGCCCCAGCATTTT; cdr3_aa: CATNTGGRSNQPQHF
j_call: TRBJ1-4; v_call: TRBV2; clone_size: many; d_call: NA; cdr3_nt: TGTGCCAGCGGGTTGAGGCAGTTGGAAAAACTGTTTTTT; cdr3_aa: CASGLRQLEKLFF
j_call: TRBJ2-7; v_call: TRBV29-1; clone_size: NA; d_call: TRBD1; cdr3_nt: TGCAGCGGCGGGACGGGACAGGAGACGATCCACGAGCAGTACTTC; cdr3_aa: CSGGTGQETIHEQYF
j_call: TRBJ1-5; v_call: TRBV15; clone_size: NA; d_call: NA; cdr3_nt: TGTGCCACCAGCTCCCGGAGGGGACGCAATCAGCCCCAGCATTTT; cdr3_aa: CATSSRRGRNQPQHF
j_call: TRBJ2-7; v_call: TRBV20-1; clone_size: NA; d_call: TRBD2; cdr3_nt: TGCAGTGCTACAACTGGACTAGCCTACGAGCAGTACTTC; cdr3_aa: CSATTGLAYEQYF
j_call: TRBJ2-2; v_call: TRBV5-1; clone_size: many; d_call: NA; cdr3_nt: TGCGCCAGCAGCTTGGCGGCCAACACCGGGGAGCTGTTTTTT; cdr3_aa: CASSLAANTGELFF
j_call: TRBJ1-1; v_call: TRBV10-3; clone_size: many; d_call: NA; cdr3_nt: TGTGCCATCGCAGTGCAGGTGGACACTGAAGCTTTCTTT; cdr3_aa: CAIAVQVDTEAFF
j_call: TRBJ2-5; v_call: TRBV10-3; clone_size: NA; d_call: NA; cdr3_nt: TGTGCCATCAGTGAAATGCGAAGAGAGACCCAGTACTTC; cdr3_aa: CAISEMRRETQYF
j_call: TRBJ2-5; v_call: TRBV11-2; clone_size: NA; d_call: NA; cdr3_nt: TGTGCCAGCAGCCATAGAACAGTGCAAGAGACCCAGTACTTC; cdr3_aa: CASSHRTVQETQYF
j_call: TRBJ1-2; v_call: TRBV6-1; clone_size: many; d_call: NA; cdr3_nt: TGTGCCAGCAGTGAAGGATCGGGGTTTCGCTACACCTTC; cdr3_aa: CASSEGSGFRYTF
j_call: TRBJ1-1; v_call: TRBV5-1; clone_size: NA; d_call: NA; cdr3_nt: TGCGCCAGCAGCTTTACCAACAAGGGGACTGAAGCTTTCTTT; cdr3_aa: CASSFTNKGTEAFF
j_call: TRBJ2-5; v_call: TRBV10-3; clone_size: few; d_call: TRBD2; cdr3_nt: TGTGCCATCAGTGAGTCAGGATCGCTAGCGGCAGAACAAGAGACCCAGTACTTC; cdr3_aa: CAISESGSLAAEQETQYF
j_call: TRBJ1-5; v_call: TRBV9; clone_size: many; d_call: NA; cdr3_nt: TGTGCCAGCAGCCTCACGGCCCCTGTTAGCAATCAGCCCCAGCATTTT; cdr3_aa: CASSLTAPVSNQPQHF
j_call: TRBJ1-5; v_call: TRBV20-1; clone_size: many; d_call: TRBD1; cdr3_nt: TGCAGTGTCCGACAGGGGGGCAGGGTACAGCCCCAGCATTTT; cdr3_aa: CSVRQGGRVQPQHF
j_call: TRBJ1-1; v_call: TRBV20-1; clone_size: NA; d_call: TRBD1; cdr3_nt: TGCAGTGCTAGAGATCTTAGGGGGCCGGACACTGAAGCTTTCTTT; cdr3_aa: CSARDLRGPDTEAFF
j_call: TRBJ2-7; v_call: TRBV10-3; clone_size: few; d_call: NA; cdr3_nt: TGTGCCATCAGATCAGGGTTTGGTCCCTACGAGCAGTACTTC; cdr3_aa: CAIRSGFGPYEQYF
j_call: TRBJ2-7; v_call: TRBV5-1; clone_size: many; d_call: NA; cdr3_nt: TGCGCCAGCAGCTTGTTGGAAGGAACCTACGAGCAGTACTTC; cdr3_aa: CASSLLEGTYEQYF
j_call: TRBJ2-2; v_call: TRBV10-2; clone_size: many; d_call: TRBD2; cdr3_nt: TGCGCCTCACGGCTAGCGGGAGTGGGCGGGGAGCTGTTTTTT; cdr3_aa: CASRLAGVGGELFF
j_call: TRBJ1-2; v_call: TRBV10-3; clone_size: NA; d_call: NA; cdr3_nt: TGTGCCATCAGTGACCAGACCGAGAAATATGGCTACGCCTTC; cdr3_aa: CAISDQTEKYGYAF
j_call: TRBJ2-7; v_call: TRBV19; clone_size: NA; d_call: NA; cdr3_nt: TGTGCCAGTAGGCCAGGGTGGCGGGAAGACGAGCAGTACTTC; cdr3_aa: CASRPGWREDEQYF
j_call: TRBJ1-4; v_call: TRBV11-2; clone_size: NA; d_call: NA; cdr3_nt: TGTGCCAGCAGCCAGATTGGGGGGTATGAAAAACTGTTTTTT; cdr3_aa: CASSQIGGYEKLFF
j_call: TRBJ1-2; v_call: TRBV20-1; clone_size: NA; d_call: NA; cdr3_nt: TGCAGTGCTAGGGACCCCGCGAACGCCGGGGACGATGGCTACACCTTC; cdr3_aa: CSARDPANAGDDGYTF
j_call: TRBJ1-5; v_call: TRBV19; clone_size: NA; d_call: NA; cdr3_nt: TGTGCCAGTAGTACAGACAGGTATCAGCCCCAGCATTTT; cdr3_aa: CASSTDRYQPQHF
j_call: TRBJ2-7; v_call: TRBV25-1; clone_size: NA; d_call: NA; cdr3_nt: TGTGCCAGCAGTGAATCCCGAATCGGGTACTTC; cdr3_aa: CASSESRIGYF
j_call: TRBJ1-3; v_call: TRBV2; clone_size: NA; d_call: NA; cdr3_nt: TGTGCCGGACAAGAGTCCTCTGGAAACACCATATATTTT; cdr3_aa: CAGQESSGNTIYF
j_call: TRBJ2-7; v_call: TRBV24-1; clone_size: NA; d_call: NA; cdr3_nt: TGTGCCACCAGTCCCGGCTCCTACGAGCAGTACTTC; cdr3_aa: CATSPGSYEQYF
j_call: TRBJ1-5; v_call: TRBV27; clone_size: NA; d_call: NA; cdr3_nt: TGTGCCAGCAGTTTAGTCCTCAATCAGCCCCAGCATTTT; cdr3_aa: CASSLVLNQPQHF
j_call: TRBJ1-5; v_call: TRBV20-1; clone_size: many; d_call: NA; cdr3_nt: TGCAGTGCTAGAGGCGAGGCTGGCAATCAGCCCCAGCATTTT; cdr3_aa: CSARGEAGNQPQHF
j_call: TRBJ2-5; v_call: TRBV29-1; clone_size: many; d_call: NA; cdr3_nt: TGCAGCGTCGACTCCGGGATCAAAGAGACCCAGTACTTC; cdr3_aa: CSVDSGIKETQYF
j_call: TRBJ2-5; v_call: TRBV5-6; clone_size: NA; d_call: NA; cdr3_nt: TGTGCCAGCAGCTTGACGGCGGGACAAGAGACCCAGTACTTC; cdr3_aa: CASSLTAGQETQYF
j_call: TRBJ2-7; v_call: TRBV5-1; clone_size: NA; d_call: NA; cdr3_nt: TGCGCCAGCAGCTTTGAACGGCACAGGTTCTCCTACGAGCAGTACTTC; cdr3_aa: CASSFERHRFSYEQYF
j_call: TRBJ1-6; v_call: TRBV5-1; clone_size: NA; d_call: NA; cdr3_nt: TGCGCCAGCAGCTCCGGACGCCCGGAGGGTTCACCCCTCCACTTT; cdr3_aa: CASSSGRPEGSPLHF
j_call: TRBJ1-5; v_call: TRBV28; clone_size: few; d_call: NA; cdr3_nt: TGTGCCAGCAGTTCGAGCTGGGGGAGCAATCAGCCCCAGCATTTT; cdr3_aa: CASSSSWGSNQPQHF
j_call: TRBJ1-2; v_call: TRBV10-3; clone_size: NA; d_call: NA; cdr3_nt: TGTGCCATCAGTGAGGGGGCAGTAACTAACTATGGCTACACCTTC; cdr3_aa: CAISEGAVTNYGYTF
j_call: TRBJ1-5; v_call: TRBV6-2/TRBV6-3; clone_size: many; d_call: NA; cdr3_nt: TGTGCCAGCAACCCTGCGACAGGCGAGAATCAGCCCCAGCATTTT; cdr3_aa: CASNPATGENQPQHF
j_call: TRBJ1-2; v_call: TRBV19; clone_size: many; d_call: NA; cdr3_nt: TGTGCCAGTAGTCGGTCAGACTCCCGGGGAGGCTACACCTTC; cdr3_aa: CASSRSDSRGGYTF
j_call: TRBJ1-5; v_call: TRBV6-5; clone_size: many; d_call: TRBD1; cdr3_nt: TGTGCCAGCAGGTCTGGGACAGGGGTTGGAAGCAATCAGCCCCAGCATTTT; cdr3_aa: CASRSGTGVGSNQPQHF
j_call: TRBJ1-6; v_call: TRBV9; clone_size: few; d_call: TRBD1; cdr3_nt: TGTGCCAGCAGCTCACAGGGGGCGCCGGGTAATTCACCCCTCCACTTT; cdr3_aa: CASSSQGAPGNSPLHF
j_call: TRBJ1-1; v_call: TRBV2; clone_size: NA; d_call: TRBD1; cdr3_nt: TGTGCCAGCAGTGTGGACAGGGGTGCAGCTGAAGCTTTCTTT; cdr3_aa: CASSVDRGAAEAFF
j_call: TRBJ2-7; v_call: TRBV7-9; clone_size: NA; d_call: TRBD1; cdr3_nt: TGTGCCAGCAGCTCGGGGACAGCGAGCGGCTACGAGCAGTACTTC; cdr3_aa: CASSSGTASGYEQYF
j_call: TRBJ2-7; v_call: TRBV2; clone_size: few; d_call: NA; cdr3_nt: TGTGCCAGCAGTGAAGACCCAGGAGGCTACGAGCAGTACTTC; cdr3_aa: CASSEDPGGYEQYF
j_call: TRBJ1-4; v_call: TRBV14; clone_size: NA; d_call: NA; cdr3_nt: TGTGCCAGCAGGCCTCCGTTGGGGCGCCTTGGGGAAAAACTGTTTTTT; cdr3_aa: CASRPPLGRLGEKLFF
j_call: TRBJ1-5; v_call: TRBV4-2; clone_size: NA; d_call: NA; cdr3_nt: TGTGCCAGCAGCCAAGAGGTGGAGGGAATGCCCCGGCATTTT; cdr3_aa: CASSQEVEGMPRHF